This T cell receptor (beta chain) was profiled in a study of blood T cell repertoires in COVID-19 (dated by TCRdb to 2020 to 2022). General notes on the study: The collaborator samples originated in the United States, Italy and Spain and spanned the acute and convalescent phases of COVID-19. The dataset comprised deeply sampled blood TCRbeta repertoires from subjects exposed to, actively infected with, or recovered from COVID-19. The samples were drawn from the first 160 participants of the ongoing ImmuneRACE study and from 1,200 or so subjects provided by 6 global collaborators. HLA class I and class II types, where available, came from metadata supplied by the sample provider rather than from assay-based typing. A freely available public database, intended as a resource for researchers studying the immune response to SARS-CoV-2, is where the repertoires were released. A de-identified subject ID, COVID-19 status, age in years and sex were almost always included in the sample metadata. The prospective study material was composed of cDNA or gDNA derived from T cells, B-cell-depleted T cells, or PBMCs.

The germline V gene provides CDR1 SGHDT and CDR2 YYEEEE. V loses 4 bases of germline sequence and J loses 8 bases, and the interval between the two ends is 24 bases. The CDR3 starts with the cysteine, ends with the phenylalanine, and has 16 residues. Of all the DNA, just the CDR3 is kept, 48 bases in frame from base 1. TCRbeta CDR3 regions were amplified from genomic DNA using the immunoSEQ Assay, a bias-controlled multiplex PCR. The authors' analysis ran thus. The number of nucleated cells in each sample was estimated by amplification of reference gene primers within the assay. To quantify the absolute abundance of each unique TCRbeta CDR3 rearrangement, sequence reads were collapsed and filtered. For each sample, productive Simpson clonality was calculated as the square root of Simpson's diversity index over productive rearrangements. TCRdb stores this immuneACCESS table with in-frame sequences only. Part of the clones is absent; in the studies checked, under half of the shortfall reflects unresolved V genes, and no reason is known for the rest. For V, J and clone size, that table is used; D and trimming come from the DNA. Across this sample there are about 500,000 clones, with 85% to 90% seen only once. Jointly, the top ten make up under 8.5% of the sample.

General findings and caveats noted by the study authors: How much clinical and demographic metadata was included differed by source and by participant, and the metadata was provided uncurated.

One collaborating source in Seattle enrolled patients while the patients were actively infected and followed the patients over time throughout the course of disease. Each collaborating institution followed its own protocols to collect whole blood in K2EDTA tubes. For TCRbeta analysis, collaborator samples were shipped as frozen whole blood, as isolated PBMCs, or as DNA extracted from either sample type. Concerning this clone: Its target antigen remains unknown. No per-base quality is available; no much larger clone lies one base away.

The clonotype originates from a woman aged 45-65 years with COVID-19, enrolled during active disease. The chain employs TRBV5-6 and TRBJ1-2; TRBD1 is a possible D gene, resting on 5 matching bases. What was sequenced was peripheral blood. The DNA sequence follows: TGTGCCAGCAGCGCCCCGGTAGATGGGGCATGGGCCGGCTACACCTTC. The translation is CASSAPVDGAWAGYTF.